Included here is one T cell receptor beta chain sequence, with context. The data stem from a study of blood T cells in healthy people across ages. With a J-beta primer mix and a sample-barcoded 5' primer, a second PCR ran 7 to 11 cycles. MiXCR, run by TCRdb on the 5' RACE reads, gives a single entry per CDR3 protein. The top ten hold roughly 13% of the sample, which has roughly 680,000 distinct CDR3 sequences, 52% seen once. V lost 4 bases and J lost 2, with 6 bases in between. The CDR3 has 14 amino acids. The V gene's germline CDR1 is MDHEN and CDR2 SYDVKM. The V and J genes are TRBV28 and TRBJ1-6, with D possibly matching TRBD1 (5 bases). The sequencing sample was made of blood. The sequence derives from an elderly woman in good health. The CDR3 DNA reads TGTGCCAGCAGTTCGGGACCCTATAATTCACCCCTCCACTTT. Encoded protein: CASSSGPYNSPLHF.